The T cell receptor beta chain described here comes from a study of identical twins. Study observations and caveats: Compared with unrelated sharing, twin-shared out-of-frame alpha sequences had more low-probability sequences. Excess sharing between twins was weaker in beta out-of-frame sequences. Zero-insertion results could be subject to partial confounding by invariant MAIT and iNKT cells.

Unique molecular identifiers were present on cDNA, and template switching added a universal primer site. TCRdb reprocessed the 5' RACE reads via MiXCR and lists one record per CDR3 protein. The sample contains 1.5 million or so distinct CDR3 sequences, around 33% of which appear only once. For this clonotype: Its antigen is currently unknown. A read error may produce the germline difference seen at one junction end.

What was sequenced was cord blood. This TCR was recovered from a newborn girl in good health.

The CDR3 DNA follows: TGCACCAGCAGCCAAGATGCCGGGGGTGGTAGGTTTTATGGCTACACCTTC. This codes for CTSSQDAGGGRFYGYTF. The chain combines TRBV4-1 with TRBJ1-2, with D possibly being TRBD1 (5 bases). The CDR3 spans 17 residues. The V gene's germline CDR1 is MGHRA and CDR2 YSYEKL.